Below, 17 T cell receptor beta chains from the same sample are listed, as sequenced in a study of T cells after yellow fever vaccination. TCRdb re-analysed the 5' RACE reads in MiXCR, keeping a single row per CDR3 protein. The sample carries 450,000 to 550,000 distinct CDR3 sequences, 21% recorded once. This sample comprised PBMCs, obtained less than 25 days after the first yellow fever vaccination. Receptors were obtained from a man aged 18 to 29 who received the YFV17D yellow fever vaccine.

The chain uses TRBV5-6 and TRBJ2-7; TRBD2 might be the D (5 bases). The V gene lost 5 bases and the J gene lost 5 bases, with 11 bases spanning the gap. Germline-derived CDR1 and CDR2 are SGHDT and YYEEEE. This CDR3 contains 12 residues. The CDR3 reads CASSRPGNEQYV. The CDR3 DNA reads TGTGCCAGCAGTAGACCCGGGAACGAGCAGTACGTC.

The sample holds a few counts of this clonotype. The genes are TRBV9 and TRBJ2-3, with 12 bases aligning to TRBD2. After removal of 0 bases from V and 2 bases from J, the junction contained 7 bases not matched to a gene. The CDR3 is made up of 18 amino acids. The germline CDR1 and CDR2 sequences are SGDLS and YYNGEE. For the CDR3, the DNA is TGTGCCAGCAGCGTAGAGGCCGGGACTAGCGGGTTCACAGATACGCAGTATTTT. It yields the protein CASSVEAGTSGFTDTQYF.

J is TRBJ2-2 and V is TRBV7-3, with a tentative D call TRBD2 (5 bases). The CDR3 contains 13 residues. Trimming cost V 0 bases and J 7 bases, with 6 bases left between them. CDR1 is SGHTA and CDR2 is FQGTGA in the germline V gene. CDR3 protein: CASSLTRDGELFF. In nucleotides, the CDR3 is TGTGCCAGCAGCTTAACCCGGGACGGGGAGCTGTTTTTT.

This sequence joins TRBV13 and TRBJ2-3; D is ambiguous. V lost 3 bases, J lost 5 bases, and 12 bases lay in between. The CDR3 has 14 amino acids. Germline values: CDR1 PRHDT, CDR2 FYEKMQ (reference sequence). CDR3 nucleotide sequence: TGTGCCAGCAGCTTCTTTCAGGATCTAGATACGCAGTATTTT. Translation: CASSFFQDLDTQYF.

The V gene is TRBV7-8, the J gene TRBJ2-5, with TRBD1 matching 7 bases. The germline V gene has CDR1 SGHVS and CDR2 FQNEAQ. V lost 6 bases, J lost 2 bases, and 9 bases stayed unmatched. The CDR3 runs to 15 residues. The CDR3 DNA is TGTGCCAGCAGACCCAACAGGGGCGAACAAGAGACCCAGTACTTC. Translation gives CASRPNRGEQETQYF.

The CDR3 region is CASSEGGGGTDTQYF. The CDR3, as DNA: TGTGCCAGCAGTGAAGGTGGGGGAGGCACAGATACGCAGTATTTT. The chain joins TRBV2 to TRBJ2-3; D could derive from TRBD1 or TRBD2 (5 bases each). Per the germline V gene, CDR1 is SNHLY and CDR2 is FYNNEI. V lost 1 base and J 1 base, leaving 9 bases between the germline ends. CDR3 size: 15 residues.

Only a few counts were recorded for this clonotype. V is TRBV6-2 or TRBV6-3 and J is TRBJ1-2; no clear D. The CDR3 loop spans 13 amino acids. Trimming took off 6 bases at V and 6 bases at J, with 14 bases between the two ends. Looked up from germline, CDR1 is MNHEY and CDR2 is SVGEGT. The CDR3, as DNA: TGTGCCAGCAGAAGAGCCGGGGTGGATGGCTACACCTTC. Translating gives CASRRAGVDGYTF.

The V and J genes are TRBV6-2 or TRBV6-3 and TRBJ2-1; 7 positions agree with TRBD2. Germline CDR1 is MNHEY and CDR2 is SVGEGT. The V and J ends lost 4 bases and 9 bases, in that order; junction bases with no gene match: 6. The CDR3 consists of 13 residues. Written as DNA, the CDR3 is TGTGCCAGCAGTTCCCGGGACTACTCTGAGCAGTTCTTC. Amino acids: CASSSRDYSEQFF.

This chain connects TRBV28 to TRBJ2-5; 9 positions agree with TRBD1. CDR1 is MDHEN, CDR2 SYDVKM, per germline. There are 16 residues in the CDR3. V lost 5 bases, J lost 5 bases, and 12 bases stayed unmatched. The CDR3 nucleotides are TGTGCCAGCAGTACGAGATACAGGGGGCGCCGGGAGACCCAGTACTTC. It yields the protein CASSTRYRGRRETQYF. The variable domain in full, completed from reference TRBV28 and TRBJ2-5, reads DVKVTQSSRYLVKRTGEKVFLECVQDMDHENMFWYRQDPGLGLRLIYFSYDVKMKEKGDIPEGYSVSREKKERFSLILESASTNQTSMYLCASSTRYRGRRETQYFGPGTRLLVL.

The chain combines TRBV27 with TRBJ2-7; 8 bases agree with TRBD2. Trimming at V came to 5 bases and at J to 2 bases, leaving 8 bases not matched to a gene. The V gene's germline CDR1 is MNHEY and CDR2 SMNVEV (reference sequence). The CDR3 extends over 15 amino acids. DNA for the CDR3: TGTGCCAGCAGTCTATATAGCGGGGCGGCCTACGAGCAGTACTTC. Its translation is CASSLYSGAAYEQYF.

The chain is built from TRBV30 and TRBJ2-7, with unresolved D. The germline CDR1 and CDR2 sequences are GTSNPN and SVGIG (reference sequence). Trimming took off 2 bases at V and 3 bases at J, with 8 bases between the two ends. This CDR3 comprises 12 residues. The CDR3 loop is CAWSPDRYEQYF. The CDR3 nucleotides read TGTGCCTGGAGTCCCGACCGCTACGAGCAGTACTTC.

Here the CDR3 DNA reads TGTGCCAGCAGCCGCCCTAGGGACAGATACCCACAAGAGACCCAGTACTTC. It codes for CASSRPRDRYPQETQYF. This chain links TRBV3-1 with TRBJ2-5; 7 bases line up with TRBD1. There are 17 residues in the CDR3. Germline CDR1 reads LGHDT; CDR2 reads YNNKEL (reference sequence). Germline trimming cut 4 bases from V and 2 bases from J; bases unmatched to any gene: 13.

The chain employs TRBV2 and TRBJ2-7, with D perhaps matching TRBD1 or TRBD2 (5 bases each). This CDR3 spans 14 amino acids. The V end was cut by 8 bases, the J end by 6 bases, with 20 bases between. Germline CDR1 SNHLY, CDR2 FYNNEI. CDR3 DNA: TGTGCCAGCGGTCGGGACGGAACCTACTCCGAGCAGTACTTC. It yields the protein CASGRDGTYSEQYF.

This clonotype has only a few counts. CDR3 region: CSARNYQGSTDTQYF. The CDR3, as DNA: TGCAGTGCTAGAAATTATCAGGGTAGCACAGATACGCAGTATTTT. The J gene is TRBJ2-3, the V gene TRBV20-1, with a possible D match to TRBD1 (5 bases). V shed 2 bases and J shed 0 bases, with 12 bases lying between them. The CDR3 has 15 residues. CDR1 is DFQATT, CDR2 SNEGSKA, per germline (reference sequence).

This sequence joins TRBV27 and TRBJ2-1, with D perhaps TRBD2 (5 bases). V was trimmed by 3 bases and J by 0 bases, leaving 21 bases between them. Per the germline V gene, CDR1 is MNHEY and CDR2 is SMNVEV (reference sequence). CDR3 length: 19 amino acids. CDR3 residues: CASSLEWIRGQSSYNEQFF. The CDR3 bases are TGTGCCAGCAGTTTGGAGTGGATCAGAGGGCAAAGCTCCTACAATGAGCAGTTCTTC.

The V and J genes are TRBV20-1 and TRBJ2-1; D is ambiguous. From germline, CDR1 is DFQATT and CDR2 SNEGSKA (reference sequence). This CDR3 contains 12 residues. V was cut by 7 bases and J by 4 bases, with 11 bases left in between. CDR3 amino acids: CSVALMYNEQFF. The CDR3 coding sequence is TGCAGTGTTGCGTTGATGTACAATGAGCAGTTCTTC.

This clonotype occurred a few times. The V and J genes are TRBV5-1 and TRBJ2-2; no firm D call. Trimming cost V 3 bases and J 5 bases, with 14 bases left between them. The CDR3 length is 15 residues. CDR1 is SGHRS and CDR2 is YFSETQ in the germline V gene. The CDR3 spells CASSSILGMTGELFF. The CDR3 nucleotides are TGCGCCAGCAGCTCGATATTGGGAATGACCGGGGAGCTGTTTTTT.